The 9 T cell receptor beta chains below were found in one sample sequenced in a study of T cell clonality in common variable immunodeficiency (dated by TCRdb to the mid-2010s). The library was built by means of the immunoSEQ multiplex PCR assay. The table comes from immuneACCESS by way of TCRdb, which keeps in-frame sequences with V and J called. Part of the clones is missing from these tables; in studies checked, under half for an unresolved V gene and the rest for unknown reasons. The data for this sample show 30,000 to 40,000 clones, each detected more than once. In total, the top ten clones hold around 2.7% of the sample. Sequencing was performed on peripheral blood mononuclear cells. These receptors originate from a person aged 18 to 69 in good health.

This clone was detected ten times or more. Read sequence stops 3 residues before the CDR3 end, and the germline J gene provides the missing end. The chain is built from TRBV7-8 and TRBJ2-1, with D possibly being TRBD2 (5 bases). The CDR3 runs to 16 residues. Germline loops: CDR1 SGHVS, CDR2 FQNEAQ. V lost 3 bases, J lost 0 bases, and 12 bases lay in between. CDR3 region: CASSFTSISSYNEQFF. The CDR3 bases that were read are TGTGCCAGCAGCTTTACTAGTATCAGCTCCTACAATGAG.

This clone was recorded a few times. This may arise from a read error, as a much more abundant clone is one base away. The read comes to an end 3 residues before the CDR3 does, leaving the germline J gene to fill in the end. The rearrangement links TRBV6-2 or TRBV6-3 to TRBJ2-2; TRBD1 aligns across 8 bases. This CDR3 region has 16 residues. CDR1 and CDR2 (germline): MNHEY, SVGEGT. The DNA read from the CDR3 is TGTGCCAGCAGCTCGATGCCGGGACAGGCTGATGAAAAG. Protein: CASSSMPGQADEK. The entire CDR3 protein is CASSSMPGQADEKLFF.

This clone was recorded at least ten times. The read terminates 3 residues ahead of where the CDR3 ends, so the germline J gene completes it. The chain links TRBV18 to TRBJ2-2, with 8 positions matching TRBD1. The CDR3 spans 15 residues. Germline V gene data show CDR1 as KGHSH and CDR2 as LQKENI. Trimming cost V 4 bases and J 0 bases; bases outside gene matches: 1. CDR3 sequence: CASSQQGANTGELFF. The sequenced CDR3 bases are TGTGCCAGCTCACAACAGGGGGCGAACACCGGGGAG.

Ten or more counts support this clone. The DNA ends 3 residues before the CDR3 does, and the rest of the CDR3 is filled in from the germline J gene. This rearrangement joins TRBV30 to TRBJ1-1; D unclear. Germline-derived CDR1 and CDR2 are GTSNPN and SVGIG (reference sequence). V shed 5 bases and J shed 0 bases, with 16 bases lying between them. The CDR3 is 15 amino acids. Incomplete CDR3 DNA: TGTGCCTGGGGAGGACTACTACAGATGAACACTGAA. It encodes CAWGGLLQMNTE. The whole CDR3 protein is CAWGGLLQMNTEAFF.

Many counts were recorded for this clone. The read terminates 3 residues before the CDR3 end, so the remaining end is supplied by the germline J gene. This chain uses TRBV19 with TRBJ2-7; 7 bases are shared with TRBD1. The germline V gene encodes CDR1 LNHDA and CDR2 SQIVND (reference sequence). This CDR3 spans 17 amino acids. V gave up 5 bases and J gave up 3 bases; unmatched junction bases: 16. Partial CDR3 DNA: TGTGCCAGTAGTGCGTCCGGGACAGAGCGTCGGGACTACGAG. It yields the protein CASSASGTERRDYE. The CDR3 in full is CASSASGTERRDYEQYF.

This clone showed up many times. The DNA ends 3 residues before the CDR3 does, and the rest of the CDR3 is filled in from the germline J gene. This chain joins TRBV7-9 and TRBJ2-5; TRBD1 matches 8 bases. With V trimmed by 5 bases and J by 0 bases, 5 bases remained unmatched. CDR1 is SEHNR and CDR2 is FQNEAQ in the germline V gene (reference sequence). The length of the CDR3 is 15 residues. CDR3 sequence: CASSGDRLYQETQYF. CDR3 DNA, as far as it was read: TGTGCCAGCAGCGGGGACAGGCTGTACCAAGAGACC.

This clone was counted many times. The read stops 3 residues short of the end of the CDR3; the missing end is completed from the germline J gene. V usage is TRBV20-1 and J usage is TRBJ2-7; D is perhaps TRBD1 (5 bases). Germline V lookup: CDR1 DFQATT, CDR2 SNEGSKA (reference sequence). V was shortened by 0 bases and J by 6 bases, with 15 bases between the two germline ends. There are 14 residues in the CDR3. CDR3 sequence reads: CSARDGAGLGEQYF. The sequenced CDR3 bases are TGCAGTGCTAGAGATGGCGCAGGGCTGGGCGAG.

This clone was observed at least ten times. The read comes to an end 3 residues before the CDR3 does, leaving the germline J gene to fill in the end. The chain combines TRBV2 with TRBJ2-7; 9 bases align to TRBD2. The CDR3 runs 15 residues. V lost 8 bases, J lost 0 bases, and 8 bases stayed unmatched. Germline V gene lookup returns CDR1 SNHLY and CDR2 FYNNEI. Incomplete CDR3 DNA: TGTGCCAGCCGAGGACCAGCGGGAGGCTCCTACGAG. Its translation is CASRGPAGGSYE. The whole CDR3 region reads CASRGPAGGSYEQYF. Drawing the rest from reference TRBV2 and TRBJ2-7, the complete variable domain is EPEVTQTPSHQVTQMGQEVILRCVPISNHLYFYWYRQILGQKVEFLVSFYNNEISEKSEIFDDQFSVERPDGSNFTLKIRSTKLEDSAMYFCASRGPAGGSYEQYFGPGTRLTVT.

This clone was seen many times. The read ends 3 residues early relative to the CDR3; the germline J gene fills the gap. The chain joins TRBV2 to TRBJ2-1; 7 positions agree with TRBD2. Germline loops: CDR1 SNHLY, CDR2 FYNNEI. The CDR3 consists of 14 residues. Losses at the gene ends were 4 bases for V and 2 bases for J; bases not matched to a gene: 2. CDR3 residues: CASSAGGAYNEQFF. The sequenced part of the CDR3 DNA is TGTGCCAGCAGTGCTGGGGGGGCCTACAATGAG.